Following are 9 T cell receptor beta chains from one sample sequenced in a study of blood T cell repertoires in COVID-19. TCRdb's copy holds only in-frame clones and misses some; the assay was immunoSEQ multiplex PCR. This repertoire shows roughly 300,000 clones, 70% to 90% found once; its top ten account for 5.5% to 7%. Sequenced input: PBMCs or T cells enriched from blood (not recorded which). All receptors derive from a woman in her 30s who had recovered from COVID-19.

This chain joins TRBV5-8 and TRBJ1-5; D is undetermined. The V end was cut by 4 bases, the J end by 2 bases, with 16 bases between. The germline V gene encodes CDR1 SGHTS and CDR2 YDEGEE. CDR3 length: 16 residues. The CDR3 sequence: CASSQGARVGNQPQHF. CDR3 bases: TGTGCCAGCAGCCAAGGAGCGAGGGTAGGCAATCAGCCCCAGCATTTT.

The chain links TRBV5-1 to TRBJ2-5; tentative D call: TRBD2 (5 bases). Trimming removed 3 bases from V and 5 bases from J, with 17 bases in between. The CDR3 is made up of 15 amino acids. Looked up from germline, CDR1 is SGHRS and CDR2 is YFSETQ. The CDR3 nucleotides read TGCGCCAGCAGCTCCGCCCCACCTCCGGGGGAGACCCAGTACTTC. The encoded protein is CASSSAPPPGETQYF.

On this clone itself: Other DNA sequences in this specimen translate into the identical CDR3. The DNA for the CDR3 is TGTGCCAGCAGCCAAGATCTTAATCAGCCCCAGCATTTT. Translated: CASSQDLNQPQHF. The J gene is TRBJ1-5, the V gene TRBV3-1 (or the pseudogene TRBV3-2); unclear D gene. The CDR3 is 13 amino acids. V gave up 0 bases and J gave up 4 bases, with 4 bases separating them. Germline assignment: CDR1 LGHDT and CDR2 YNNKEL (reference sequence).

CDR3 amino acids: CASSWGQGGQGTEAFF. In DNA form, the CDR3 reads TGCGCCAGCAGCTGGGGACAGGGGGGACAAGGCACTGAAGCTTTCTTT. V gene TRBV5-1 combines with J gene TRBJ1-1, with 11 nucleotides matching TRBD1. The germline V gene has CDR1 SGHRS and CDR2 YFSETQ. After removal of 3 bases from V and 4 bases from J, the junction contained 8 bases not matched to a gene. This CDR3 is built from 16 residues.

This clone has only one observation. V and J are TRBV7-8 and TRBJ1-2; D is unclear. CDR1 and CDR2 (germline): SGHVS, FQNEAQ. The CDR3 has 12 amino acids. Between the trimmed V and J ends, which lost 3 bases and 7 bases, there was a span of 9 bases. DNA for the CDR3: TGTGCCAGCAGCTTGTCTTTCTCTGGCTACACCTTC. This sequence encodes CASSLSFSGYTF.

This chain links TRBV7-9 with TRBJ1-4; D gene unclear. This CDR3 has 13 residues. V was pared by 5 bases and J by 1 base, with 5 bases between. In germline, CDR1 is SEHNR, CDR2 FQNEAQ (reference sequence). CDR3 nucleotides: TGTGCCAGCAGCCTTAGAACTAATGAAAAACTGTTTTTT. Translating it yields CASSLRTNEKLFF.

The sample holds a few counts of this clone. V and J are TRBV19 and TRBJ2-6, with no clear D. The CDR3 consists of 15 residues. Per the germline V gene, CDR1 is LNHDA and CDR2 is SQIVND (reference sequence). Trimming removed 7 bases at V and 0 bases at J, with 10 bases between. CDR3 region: CASTPSYSGANVLTF. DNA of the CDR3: TGTGCCAGTACGCCTTCCTACTCTGGGGCCAACGTCCTGACTTTC. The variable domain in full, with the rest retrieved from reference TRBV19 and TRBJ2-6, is DGGITQSPKYLFRKEGQNVTLSCEQNLNHDAMYWYRQDPGQGLRLIYYSQIVNDFQKGDIAEGYSVSREKKESFPLTVTSAQKNPTAFYLCASTPSYSGANVLTFGAGSRLTVL.

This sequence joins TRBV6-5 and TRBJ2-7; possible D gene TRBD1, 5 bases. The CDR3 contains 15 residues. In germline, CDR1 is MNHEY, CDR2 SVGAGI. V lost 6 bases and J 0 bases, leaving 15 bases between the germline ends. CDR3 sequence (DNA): TGTGCCAGCAGACGAGACAGTGCTAGCTCCTACGAGCAGTACTTC. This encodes CASRRDSASSYEQYF.

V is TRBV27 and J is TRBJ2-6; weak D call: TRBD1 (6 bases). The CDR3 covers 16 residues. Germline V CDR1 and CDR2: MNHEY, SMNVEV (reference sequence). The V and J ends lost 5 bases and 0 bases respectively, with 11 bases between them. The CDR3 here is CASSPWTASGANVLTF. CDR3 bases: TGTGCCAGCAGTCCGTGGACAGCCTCTGGGGCCAACGTCCTGACTTTC. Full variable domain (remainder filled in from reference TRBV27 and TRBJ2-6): EAQVTQNPRYLITVTGKKLTVTCSQNMNHEYMSWYRQDPGLGLRQIYYSMNVEVTDKGDVPEGYKVSRKEKRNFPLILESPSPNQTSLYFCASSPWTASGANVLTFGAGSRLTVL.